These T cell receptor beta chains were read from a single sample in a study of OX40 agonist ivuxolimab in advanced cancers. Only in-frame clones appear in the TCRdb table, and some are missing; sequencing was by immunoSEQ multiplex PCR. The data contain about 24,000 clones, around 83% of them seen just once; the ten biggest clones take up roughly 17%. The material was CD4+ or CD8+ T cells sorted from blood, obtained in a trial of the OX40 agonist ivuxolimab. The receptors stem from an adult with an advanced solid tumor such as melanoma, head and neck, liver or kidney cancer. Each CDR3 is given without its conserved first and last residue. The D gene is left open where the match is weak.

d_call: TRBD1
cdr3_length: 15
v_call: TRBV10-2
cdr3_aa: ASSAGQGARANEKLF

d_call: TRBD2
cdr3_length: 12
v_call: TRBV7-3
cdr3_aa: ASSTLAGDNEQF

d_call: .
cdr3_length: 10
v_call: TRBV5-4
cdr3_aa: ASSSPANTIY

d_call: .
cdr3_length: 12
v_call: TRBV7-6
cdr3_aa: ASSQDTGANVLT

d_call: .
cdr3_length: 12
v_call: TRBV15
cdr3_aa: ATSRGHDTGELF

d_call: .
cdr3_length: 14
v_call: TRBV7-8
cdr3_aa: ASSPRADSSTDTQY

d_call: .
cdr3_length: 9
v_call: TRBV6-5
cdr3_aa: ASSSSVGAF

d_call: TRBD1
cdr3_length: 11
v_call: TRBV9
cdr3_aa: ASSGQGRDTQY

d_call: .
cdr3_length: 11
v_call: TRBV5-1
cdr3_aa: ASSLLSPEKLF

d_call: .
cdr3_length: 12
v_call: TRBV27
cdr3_aa: ASSFSDIRHGYT

d_call: .
cdr3_length: 13
v_call: TRBV11-2
cdr3_aa: ASSLGGQTTNEQF

d_call: TRBD1
cdr3_length: 17
v_call: TRBV14
cdr3_aa: ASSQDRDRQLFGGETQY

d_call: TRBD1
cdr3_length: 12
v_call: TRBV2
cdr3_aa: ASSQDRGEDTQY

d_call: .
cdr3_length: 10
v_call: TRBV4-1
cdr3_aa: ASSQGREKLF

d_call: .
cdr3_length: 16
v_call: TRBV7-9
cdr3_aa: ASSFISEEGARNTEAF

d_call: .
cdr3_length: 13
v_call: TRBV4-2
cdr3_aa: ASSQVLQGHQPQH

d_call: .
cdr3_length: 12
v_call: TRBV5-7
cdr3_aa: ASGEYFYTGELF

d_call: .
cdr3_length: 12
v_call: TRBV19
cdr3_aa: ASSRARGNNEQF

d_call: .
cdr3_length: 11
v_call: TRBV6-5
cdr3_aa: ASSPRLEGTQY

d_call: .
cdr3_length: 16
v_call: TRBV7-9
cdr3_aa: ASSLALMDSLVNTEAF

d_call: .
cdr3_length: 13
v_call: TRBV9
cdr3_aa: ASSGVDSPNQPQH

d_call: .
cdr3_length: 13
v_call: TRBV4-1
cdr3_aa: ASSQGDRQSTEAF

d_call: .
cdr3_length: 11
v_call: TRBV6-6
cdr3_aa: ASSTPDTGELF

d_call: .
cdr3_length: 12
v_call: TRBV6-1
cdr3_aa: ASSEGQATYEQY

d_call: .
cdr3_length: 12
v_call: TRBV6-1
cdr3_aa: ASSLVGLGNTIY

d_call: .
cdr3_length: 10
v_call: TRBV29-1
cdr3_aa: SVAEGEEKLF